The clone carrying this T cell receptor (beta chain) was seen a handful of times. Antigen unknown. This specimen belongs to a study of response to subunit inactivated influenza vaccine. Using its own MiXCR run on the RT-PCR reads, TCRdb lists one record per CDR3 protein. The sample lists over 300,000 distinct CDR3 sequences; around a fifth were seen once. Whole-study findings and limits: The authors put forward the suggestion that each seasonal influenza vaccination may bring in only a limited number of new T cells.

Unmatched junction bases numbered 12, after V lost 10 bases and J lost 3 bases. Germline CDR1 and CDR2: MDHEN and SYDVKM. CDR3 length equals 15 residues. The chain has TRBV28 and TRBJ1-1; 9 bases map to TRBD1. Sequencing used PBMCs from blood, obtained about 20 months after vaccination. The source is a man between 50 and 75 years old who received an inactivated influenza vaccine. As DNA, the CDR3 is TGTGCCAACACTCTCGTGGGGACAGGGCACACTGAAGCTTTCTTT. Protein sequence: CANTLVGTGHTEAFF.